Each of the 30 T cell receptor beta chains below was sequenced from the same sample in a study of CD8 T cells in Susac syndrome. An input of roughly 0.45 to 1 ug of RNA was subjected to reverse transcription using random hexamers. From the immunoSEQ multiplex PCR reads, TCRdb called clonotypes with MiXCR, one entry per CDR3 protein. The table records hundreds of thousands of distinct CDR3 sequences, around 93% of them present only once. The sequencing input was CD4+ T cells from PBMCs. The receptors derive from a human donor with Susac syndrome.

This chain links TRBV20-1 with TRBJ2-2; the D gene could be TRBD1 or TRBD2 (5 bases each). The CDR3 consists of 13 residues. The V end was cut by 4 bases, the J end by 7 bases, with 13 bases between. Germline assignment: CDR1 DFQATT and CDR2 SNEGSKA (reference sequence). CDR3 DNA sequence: TGCAGTGCTACAGCGTTTGGGGGCGGGGAGCTGTTTTTT. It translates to CSATAFGGGELFF.

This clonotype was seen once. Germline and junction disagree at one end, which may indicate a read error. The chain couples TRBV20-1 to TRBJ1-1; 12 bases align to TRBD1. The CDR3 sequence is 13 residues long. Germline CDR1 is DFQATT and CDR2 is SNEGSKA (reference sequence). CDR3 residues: CSATGDRGRGSIF. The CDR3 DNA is TGCAGTGCTACTGGGGACAGGGGGCGGGGGTCAATCTTT.

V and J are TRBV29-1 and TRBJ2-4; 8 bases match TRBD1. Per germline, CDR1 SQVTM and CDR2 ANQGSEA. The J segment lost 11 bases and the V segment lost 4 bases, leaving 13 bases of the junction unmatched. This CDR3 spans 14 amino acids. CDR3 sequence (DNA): TGCAGCGTTGTTGGGGACAGGAGGGGTGAGGTTCAGTACTTC. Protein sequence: CSVVGDRRGEVQYF.

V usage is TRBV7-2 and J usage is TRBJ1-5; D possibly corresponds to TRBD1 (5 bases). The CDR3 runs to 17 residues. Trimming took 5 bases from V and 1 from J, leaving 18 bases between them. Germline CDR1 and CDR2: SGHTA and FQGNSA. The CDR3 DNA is TGTGCCAGCAGCAAATCCCCGGTAGGGACGAGCAATCAGCCCCAGCATTTT. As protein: CASSKSPVGTSNQPQHF.

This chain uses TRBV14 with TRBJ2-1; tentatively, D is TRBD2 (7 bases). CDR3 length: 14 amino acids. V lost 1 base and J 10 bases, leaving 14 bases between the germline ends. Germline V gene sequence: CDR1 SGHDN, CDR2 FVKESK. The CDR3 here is CASSQVQGGGEQFF. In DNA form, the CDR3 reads TGTGCCAGCAGCCAAGTTCAGGGAGGGGGGGAGCAGTTCTTC.

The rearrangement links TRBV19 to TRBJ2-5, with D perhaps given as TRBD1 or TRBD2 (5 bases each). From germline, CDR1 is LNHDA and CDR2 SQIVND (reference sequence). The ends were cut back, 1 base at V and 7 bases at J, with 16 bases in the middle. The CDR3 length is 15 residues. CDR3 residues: CASSIGTGTAGTQYF. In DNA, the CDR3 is TGTGCCAGTAGTATAGGCACGGGGACGGCGGGGACCCAGTACTTC.

CDR3 nucleotides: TGCGCCAGCAGCTTGGCCCCTAGCGGGGATACGCAGTATTTT. It specifies CASSLAPSGDTQYF. The V call is TRBV5-1, the J call TRBJ2-3, with 8 bases that match TRBD2. Looked up from germline, CDR1 is SGHRS and CDR2 is YFSETQ. The V and J ends lost 0 bases and 6 bases, in that order; junction bases with no gene match: 3. This CDR3 has 14 amino acids.

DNA for the CDR3: TGTGCCACCAGTGATTCAGCGGACAGGGGGCGTCCCCAAGAGACCCAGTACTTC. It yields the protein CATSDSADRGRPQETQYF. This chain joins TRBV24-1 and TRBJ2-5, with TRBD1 matching over 11 bases. This CDR3 contains 18 residues. V gave up 2 bases and J gave up 1 base; unmatched junction bases: 8. Looked up from germline, CDR1 is KGHDR and CDR2 is SFDVKD.

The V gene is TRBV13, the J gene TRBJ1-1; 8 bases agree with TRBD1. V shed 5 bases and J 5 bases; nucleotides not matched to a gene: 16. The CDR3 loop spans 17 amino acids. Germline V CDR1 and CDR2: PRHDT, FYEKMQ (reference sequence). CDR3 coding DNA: TGTGCCAGCAGCACACGACGGACAGGGATTCGAAGAACTGAAGCTTTCTTT. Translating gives CASSTRRTGIRRTEAFF.

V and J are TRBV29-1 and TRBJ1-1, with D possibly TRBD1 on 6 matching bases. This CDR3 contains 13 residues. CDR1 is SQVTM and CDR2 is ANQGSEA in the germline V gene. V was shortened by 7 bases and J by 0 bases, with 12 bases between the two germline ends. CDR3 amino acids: CSGDQGMNTEAFF. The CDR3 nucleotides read TGCAGCGGGGACCAGGGGATGAACACTGAAGCTTTCTTT.

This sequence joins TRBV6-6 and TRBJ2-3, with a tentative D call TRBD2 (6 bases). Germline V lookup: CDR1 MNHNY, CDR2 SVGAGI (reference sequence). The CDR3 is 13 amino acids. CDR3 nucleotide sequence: TGTTCCCACCGGGGCGGGGAAACAGATACGCAGTATTTT. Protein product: CSHRGGETDTQYF.

CDR3 residues: CASSFGVGASPLHF. CDR3 bases: TGTGCCAGCAGCTTTGGGGTCGGGGCATCACCCCTCCACTTT. The chain links TRBV7-2 to TRBJ1-6; D possibly corresponds to TRBD1 (5 bases). Germline V gene lookup returns CDR1 SGHTA and CDR2 FQGNSA. Trimming shortened V by 3 bases and J by 10 bases, and 13 bases separated the two germline ends. The CDR3 loop spans 14 amino acids.

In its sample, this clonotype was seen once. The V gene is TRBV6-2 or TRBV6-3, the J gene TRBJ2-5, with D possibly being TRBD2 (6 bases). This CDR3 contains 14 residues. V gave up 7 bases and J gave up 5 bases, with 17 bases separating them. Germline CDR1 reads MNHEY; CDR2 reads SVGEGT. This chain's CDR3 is CASIPSGVGETQYF. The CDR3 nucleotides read TGTGCCAGCATCCCCTCGGGGGTAGGGGAGACCCAGTACTTC.

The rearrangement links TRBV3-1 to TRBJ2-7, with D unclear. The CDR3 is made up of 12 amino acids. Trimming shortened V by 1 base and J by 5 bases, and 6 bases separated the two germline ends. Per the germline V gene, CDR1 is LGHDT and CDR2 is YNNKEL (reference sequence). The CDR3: CASSQGHNEQYF. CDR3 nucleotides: TGTGCCAGCAGCCAAGGACACAACGAGCAGTACTTC.

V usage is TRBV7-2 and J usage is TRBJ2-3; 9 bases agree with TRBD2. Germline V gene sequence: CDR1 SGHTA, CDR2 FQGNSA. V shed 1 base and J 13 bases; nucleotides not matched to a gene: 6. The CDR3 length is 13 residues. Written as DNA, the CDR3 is TGTGCCAGCAGCTTAGTTAGGGCGGGGGGGGAGTATTTT. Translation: CASSLVRAGGEYF.

CDR3 sequence reads: CASSGDGAIQETQYF. The DNA of the CDR3 is TGTGCCAGCAGTGGCGACGGGGCGATCCAAGAGACCCAGTACTTC. The chain joins TRBV2 to TRBJ2-5; D might be TRBD1 or TRBD2, each matching 5 bases. The germline V gene has CDR1 SNHLY and CDR2 FYNNEI. With 4 bases removed from V and 1 base from J, the gap between germline ends came to 13 bases. CDR3 size: 15 residues.

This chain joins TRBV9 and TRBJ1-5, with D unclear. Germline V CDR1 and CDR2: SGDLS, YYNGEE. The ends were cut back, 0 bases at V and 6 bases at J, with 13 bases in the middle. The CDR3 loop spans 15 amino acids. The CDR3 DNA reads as TGTGCCAGCAGCGTAGATCCGGCAGCGGGTCAGCCCCAGCATTTT. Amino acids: CASSVDPAAGQPQHF.

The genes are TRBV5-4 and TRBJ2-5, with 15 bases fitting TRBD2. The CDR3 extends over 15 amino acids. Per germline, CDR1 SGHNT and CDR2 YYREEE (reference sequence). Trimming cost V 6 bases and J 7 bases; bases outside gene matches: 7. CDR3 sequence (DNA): TGTGCCAGCACCGGACTAGCGGGGGGGAAGGGGACCCAGTACTTC. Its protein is CASTGLAGGKGTQYF.

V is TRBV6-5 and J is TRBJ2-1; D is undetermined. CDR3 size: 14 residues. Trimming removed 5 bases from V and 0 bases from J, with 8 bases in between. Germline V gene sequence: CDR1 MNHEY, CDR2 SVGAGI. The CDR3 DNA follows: TGTGCCAGCAGTGAGGTAATCTCCTACAATGAGCAGTTCTTC. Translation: CASSEVISYNEQFF.

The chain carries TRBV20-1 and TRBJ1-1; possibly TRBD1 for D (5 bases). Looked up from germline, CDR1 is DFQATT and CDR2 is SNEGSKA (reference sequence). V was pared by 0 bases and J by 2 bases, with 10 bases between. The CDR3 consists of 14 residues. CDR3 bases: TGCAGTGCTAGAGATACGAGGGGCAACACTGAAGCTTTCTTT. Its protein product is CSARDTRGNTEAFF.

CDR3 DNA sequence: TGTGCCAGCAGTCTTACACCGACCAAGTACAATGAGCAGTTCTTC. Translated, it gives CASSLTPTKYNEQFF. The J gene is TRBJ2-1, the V gene TRBV28; D is ambiguous. The CDR3 is 15 amino acids. CDR1 is MDHEN and CDR2 is SYDVKM in the germline V gene. Trimming pared 5 bases from V and 4 bases from J, leaving 15 bases between.

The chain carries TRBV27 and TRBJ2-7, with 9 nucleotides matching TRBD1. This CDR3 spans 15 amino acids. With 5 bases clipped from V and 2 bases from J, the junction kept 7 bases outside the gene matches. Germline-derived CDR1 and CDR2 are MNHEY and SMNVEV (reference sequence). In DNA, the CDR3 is TGTGCCAGCAGTGTAACAGGGGGCAACACCTACGAGCAGTACTTC. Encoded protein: CASSVTGGNTYEQYF.

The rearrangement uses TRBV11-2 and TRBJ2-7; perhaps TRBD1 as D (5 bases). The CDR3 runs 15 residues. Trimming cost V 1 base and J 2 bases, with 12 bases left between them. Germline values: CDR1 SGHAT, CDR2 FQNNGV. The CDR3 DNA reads TGTGCCAGCAGCTTAGTGGCAGGGTGGGCCTACGAGCAGTACTTC. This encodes CASSLVAGWAYEQYF.

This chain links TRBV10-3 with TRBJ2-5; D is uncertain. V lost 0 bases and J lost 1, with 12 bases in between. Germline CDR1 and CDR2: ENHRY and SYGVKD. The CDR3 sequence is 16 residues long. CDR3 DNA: TGTGCCATCAGTGAGTCCGGGTTAAGGGCCCAAGAGACCCAGTACTTC. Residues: CAISESGLRAQETQYF.

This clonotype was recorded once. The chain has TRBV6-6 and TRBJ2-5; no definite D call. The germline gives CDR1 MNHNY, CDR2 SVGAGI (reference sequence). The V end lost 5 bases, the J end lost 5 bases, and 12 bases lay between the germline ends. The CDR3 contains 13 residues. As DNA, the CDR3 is TGTGCCAGCAGTGACCCCCTAGGGGAGACCCAGTACTTC. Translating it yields CASSDPLGETQYF.

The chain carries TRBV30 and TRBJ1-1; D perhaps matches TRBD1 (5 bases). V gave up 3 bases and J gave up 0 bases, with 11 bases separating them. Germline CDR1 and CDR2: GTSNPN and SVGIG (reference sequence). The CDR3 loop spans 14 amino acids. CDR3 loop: CAWRFRALNTEAFF. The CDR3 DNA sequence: TGTGCCTGGAGATTCAGGGCGTTGAACACTGAAGCTTTCTTT.

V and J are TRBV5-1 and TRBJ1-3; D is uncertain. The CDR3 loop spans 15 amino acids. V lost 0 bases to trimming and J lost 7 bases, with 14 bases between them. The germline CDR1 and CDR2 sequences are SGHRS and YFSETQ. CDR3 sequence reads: CASSLEGSRANTIYF. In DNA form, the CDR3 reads TGCGCCAGCAGCTTGGAGGGCTCCAGAGCCAACACCATATATTTT. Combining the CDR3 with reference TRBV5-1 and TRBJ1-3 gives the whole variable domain KAGVTQTPRYLIKTRGQQVTLSCSPISGHRSVSWYQQTPGQGLQFLFEYFSETQRNKGNFPGRFSGRQFSNSRSEMNVSTLELGDSALYLCASSLEGSRANTIYFGEGSWLTVV.

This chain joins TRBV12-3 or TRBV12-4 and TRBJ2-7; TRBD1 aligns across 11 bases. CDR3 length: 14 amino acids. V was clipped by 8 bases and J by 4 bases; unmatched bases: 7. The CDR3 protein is CASGKDRGPYEQYF. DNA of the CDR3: TGTGCCAGCGGAAAGGACAGGGGGCCTTACGAGCAGTACTTC.

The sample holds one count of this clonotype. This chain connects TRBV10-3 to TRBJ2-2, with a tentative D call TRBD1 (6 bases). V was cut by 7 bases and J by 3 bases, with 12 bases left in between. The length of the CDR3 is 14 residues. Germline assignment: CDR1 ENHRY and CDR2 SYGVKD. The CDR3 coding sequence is TGTGCCATCACCCGGGACAAGGACACCGGGGAGCTGTTTTTT. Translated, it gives CAITRDKDTGELFF.

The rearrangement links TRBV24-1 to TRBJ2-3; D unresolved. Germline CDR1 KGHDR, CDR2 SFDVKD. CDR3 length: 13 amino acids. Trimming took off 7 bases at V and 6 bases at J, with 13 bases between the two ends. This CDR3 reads CATSPAFRDTQYF. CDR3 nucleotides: TGTGCCACCAGCCCAGCCTTTAGGGATACGCAGTATTTT.